One and the same sample provided the 29 T cell receptor beta chains below, sequenced in a study of shared clonotypes between healthy human individuals. Method: immunoSEQ multiplex PCR; TCRdb's copy keeps in-frame clones and lacks some. This sample carries about 770,000 clones, roughly 72% of them seen once, and the ten largest clones take under 2%. Source material: memory CD4+ T cells sorted from blood. Indicated subset: CD45RA-negative fraction. These receptors were collected from a woman in her 30s in good health.

The chain joins TRBV6-1 to TRBJ2-7; D may be TRBD2 (5 bases). From germline, CDR1 is MNHNS and CDR2 SASEGT. V dropped 6 bases and J dropped 2 bases, with 11 bases sitting between them. The CDR3 has 13 amino acids. This CDR3 reads CASSWETPYEQYF. CDR3 in DNA: TGTGCCAGCAGCTGGGAGACGCCCTACGAGCAGTACTTC.

This chain joins TRBV7-6 and TRBJ1-5; 7 nucleotides match TRBD1. The CDR3 is 15 residues long. V shed 1 base and J 8 bases; nucleotides not matched to a gene: 8. Germline V gene lookup returns CDR1 SGHVS and CDR2 FNYEAQ. As DNA, the CDR3 is TGTGCCAGCAGCTTAGGACAGGGAAACTTGGAGCCCCAGCATTTT. This gives the protein CASSLGQGNLEPQHF.

V usage is TRBV18 and J usage is TRBJ2-6, with 8 bases lining up with TRBD2. V lost 3 bases, J lost 4 bases, and 5 bases stayed unmatched. Germline V gene lookup returns CDR1 KGHSH and CDR2 LQKENI. This CDR3 comprises 16 residues. The CDR3 reads CASSPGGAAGANVLTF. DNA of the CDR3: TGTGCCAGCTCACCCGGGGGGGCGGCCGGGGCCAACGTCCTGACTTTC.

The genes are TRBV18 and TRBJ2-7; 7 positions match TRBD1. The CDR3 is made up of 15 amino acids. Germline values: CDR1 KGHSH, CDR2 LQKENI. V trimming: 2 bases; J trimming: 7 bases; junction bases outside the gene matches: 11. The CDR3: CASSPSTTGVWEQYF. CDR3 sequence (DNA): TGTGCCAGCTCACCATCGACCACAGGGGTATGGGAGCAGTACTTC.

The chain is built from TRBV5-1 and TRBJ2-2; possibly TRBD1 or TRBD2 for D (6 bases each). This CDR3 is built from 14 residues. Germline CDR1 reads SGHRS; CDR2 reads YFSETQ. V lost 4 bases and J 4 bases, leaving 11 bases between the germline ends. CDR3 DNA sequence: TGCGCCAGCAGCCCCGGGGGCGGCACCGGGGAGCTGTTTTTT. It specifies CASSPGGGTGELFF.

The chain recombines TRBV11-2 with TRBJ2-7, with 8 bases aligning to TRBD1. This CDR3 comprises 17 residues. V dropped 1 base and J dropped 0; count of bases not matched to a gene: 8. The germline CDR1 and CDR2 sequences are SGHAT and FQNNGV. For the CDR3, the DNA is TGTGCCAGCAGCTTAGTGGACCGGACAGGGCCCTCCTACGAGCAGTACTTC. It specifies CASSLVDRTGPSYEQYF.

This clone was detected ten times or more. This chain connects TRBV27 to TRBJ2-5; weak D call: TRBD1 (5 bases). The CDR3 totals 14 residues. V lost 2 bases, J lost 4 bases, and 11 bases lay in between. Looked up from germline, CDR1 is MNHEY and CDR2 is SMNVEV (reference sequence). CDR3 region: CASSLAGYRETQYF. DNA for the CDR3: TGTGCCAGCAGTTTAGCAGGGTATCGAGAGACCCAGTACTTC.

This clone was observed once. This sequence joins TRBV7-8 and TRBJ2-3, with D possibly matching TRBD2 (5 bases). The CDR3 loop spans 17 amino acids. V gave up 1 base and J gave up 2 bases, with 16 bases separating them. Germline V gives CDR1 SGHVS, CDR2 FQNEAQ. The CDR3, as DNA: TGTGCCAGCAGCTTAGGGCGGAGGCGGGCCATCACAGATACGCAGTATTTT. This gives the protein CASSLGRRRAITDTQYF.

V is TRBV7-2 and J is TRBJ2-7, with 7 positions matching TRBD1. Germline CDR1 reads SGHTA; CDR2 reads FQGNSA. Trimming cost V 5 bases and J 6 bases; bases outside gene matches: 7. This CDR3 region has 13 residues. The CDR3 loop reads CASSQIRTGEQYF. DNA for the CDR3: TGTGCCAGCAGCCAAATACGGACAGGCGAGCAGTACTTC. Full variable domain (rest looked up from reference TRBV7-2 and TRBJ2-7): GAGVSQSPSNKVTEKGKDVELRCDPISGHTALYWYRQSLGQGLEFLIYFQGNSAPDKSGLPSDRFSAERTGGSVSTLTIQRTQQEDSAVYLCASSQIRTGEQYFGPGTRLTVT.

About this clone itself: Within the sample, other DNA sequences also encode this same CDR3. The gene calls are TRBV30 and TRBJ2-3; no reliable D call. V lost 0 bases and J lost 0, with 7 bases in between. The CDR3 runs 14 residues. Germline CDR1 is GTSNPN and CDR2 is SVGIG (reference sequence). The CDR3 coding sequence is TGTGCCTGGAGTGTCGGCAGGAGCACAGATACGCAGTATTTT. Its protein is CAWSVGRSTDTQYF.

This clone came up a few times. The J gene is TRBJ1-2, the V gene TRBV18; D remains unclear. CDR1 and CDR2 (germline): KGHSH, LQKENI. V lost 3 bases to trimming and J lost 8 bases, with 13 bases between them. The CDR3 contains 13 residues. The CDR3 sequence: CASSPGLRYGYTF. DNA of the CDR3: TGTGCCAGCTCACCGGGCCTGAGATACGGCTACACCTTC. Using reference TRBV18 and TRBJ1-2 for the parts outside the CDR3, the full variable domain is NAGVMQNPRHLVRRRGQEARLRCSPMKGHSHVYWYRQLPEEGLKFMVYLQKENIIDESGMPKERFSAEFPKEGPSILRIQQVVRGDSAAYFCASSPGLRYGYTFGSGTRLTVV.

J is TRBJ1-1 and V is TRBV7-9, with D hard to call. The CDR3 contains 15 residues. Germline assignment: CDR1 SEHNR and CDR2 FQNEAQ (reference sequence). V was trimmed by 0 bases and J by 3 bases, leaving 11 bases between them. The CDR3 coding sequence is TGTGCCAGCAGCTTAGCGGGCGGGAGGTACACTGAAGCTTTCTTT. Protein: CASSLAGGRYTEAFF. The variable domain in full, completed from reference TRBV7-9 and TRBJ1-1, reads DTGVSQNPRHKITKRGQNVTFRCDPISEHNRLYWYRQTLGQGPEFLTYFQNEAQLEKSRLLSDRFSAERPKGSFSTLEIQRTEQGDSAMYLCASSLAGGRYTEAFFGQGTRLTVV.

About this clone: Other DNA sequences in this sample translate to the same CDR3. The V and J genes are TRBV27 and TRBJ2-5; TRBD1 might be the D (5 bases). The V end lost 3 bases, the J end lost 4 bases, and 9 bases lay between the germline ends. The CDR3 runs 13 residues. CDR1 and CDR2 (germline): MNHEY, SMNVEV (reference sequence). The CDR3 bases are TGTGCCAGCAGTTTTAGGGGTGGAGAGACCCAGTACTTC. Amino acid sequence: CASSFRGGETQYF.

The chain is built from TRBV11-2 and TRBJ2-5; 12 positions match TRBD2. From germline, CDR1 is SGHAT and CDR2 FQNNGV. This CDR3 is 15 amino acids long. V was pared by 5 bases and J by 3 bases, with 4 bases of the junction left unmatched. The CDR3 nucleotides read TGTGCCAGCAGCCCCCGGACTAGCGGGAAAGAGACCCAGTACTTC. It yields the protein CASSPRTSGKETQYF.

The rearrangement links TRBV23-1 to TRBJ2-5, with 7 bases lining up with TRBD1. TRBV23-1 is reported as an ORF; its role is uncertain. V dropped 7 bases and J dropped 2; count of bases not matched to a gene: 4. The CDR3 runs to 13 residues. CDR3 sequence (DNA): TGCGCCAGCAAAACGGGACAGCAAGAGACCCAGTACTTC. It yields the protein CASKTGQQETQYF.

The gene calls are TRBV2 and TRBJ2-7, with 11 nucleotides matching TRBD2. From germline, CDR1 is SNHLY and CDR2 FYNNEI. The junction had 5 bases not matched to a gene; V was cut back by 5 bases and J by 5 bases. CDR3 size: 14 residues. The CDR3 DNA sequence: TGTGCCAGCAGTTTAGCGGGAGGGAGCAACGAGCAGTACTTC. Amino acids: CASSLAGGSNEQYF.

The rearrangement uses TRBV7-9 and TRBJ1-2, with TRBD1 identical over 8 bases. J was trimmed by 8 bases and V by 5 bases; bases with no gene match: 10. The CDR3 sequence is 14 residues long. Looked up from germline, CDR1 is SEHNR and CDR2 is FQNEAQ (reference sequence). CDR3 coding DNA: TGTGCCAGCAGCAAGGGACAGGCGGAGGGCGGCTACACCTTC. Amino acid sequence: CASSKGQAEGGYTF. The variable domain in full, with the rest retrieved from reference TRBV7-9 and TRBJ1-2, is DTGVSQNPRHKITKRGQNVTFRCDPISEHNRLYWYRQTLGQGPEFLTYFQNEAQLEKSRLLSDRFSAERPKGSFSTLEIQRTEQGDSAMYLCASSKGQAEGGYTFGSGTRLTVV.

V and J are TRBV18 and TRBJ2-3; TRBD2 matches 14 bases. J was trimmed by 1 base and V by 3 bases; bases with no gene match: 9. This CDR3 contains 19 residues. CDR1 is KGHSH and CDR2 is LQKENI in the germline V gene. The CDR3 spells CASSPGLAGGGGRTDTQYF. CDR3 DNA: TGTGCCAGCTCACCCGGACTAGCGGGAGGAGGGGGACGCACAGATACGCAGTATTTT.

The V and J genes are TRBV18 and TRBJ2-5, with D possibly being TRBD1 or TRBD2 (5 bases each). Looked up from germline, CDR1 is KGHSH and CDR2 is LQKENI. The CDR3 length is 15 residues. The V end lost 4 bases, the J end lost 4 bases, and 16 bases lay between the germline ends. CDR3 protein: CASSRDVGYGETQYF. For the CDR3, the DNA is TGTGCCAGCTCACGGGACGTGGGGTATGGAGAGACCCAGTACTTC.

The CDR3 DNA follows: TGCGCCAGCAGCGAGCCGGGCACCGGGGAGCTGTTTTTT. Amino acids: CASSEPGTGELFF. This chain connects TRBV5-1 to TRBJ2-2; D not certain. This CDR3 is 13 amino acids long. Germline V gives CDR1 SGHRS, CDR2 YFSETQ. Trimming took off 4 bases at V and 4 bases at J, with 8 bases between the two ends.

This clone appeared a single time. This chain connects TRBV28 to TRBJ2-5; D gene unclear. Trimming took off 6 bases at V and 2 bases at J, with 13 bases between the two ends. Germline values: CDR1 MDHEN, CDR2 SYDVKM. The CDR3 consists of 14 residues. The CDR3 here is CASSRWTVQETQYF. CDR3 coding DNA: TGTGCCAGCAGCCGATGGACGGTTCAAGAGACCCAGTACTTC.

Worth noting for this clone: Other DNA sequences in this specimen translate into the identical CDR3. This chain connects TRBV28 to TRBJ2-7, with TRBD2 matching over 8 bases. Germline V gene sequence: CDR1 MDHEN, CDR2 SYDVKM. This CDR3 has 15 amino acids. Trimming at V came to 6 bases and at J to 0 bases, leaving 7 bases not matched to a gene. Here the CDR3 DNA reads TGTGCCAGCAGCCCAAGACTAGCGAGCTCCTACGAGCAGTACTTC. Protein: CASSPRLASSYEQYF.

The chain couples TRBV11-2 to TRBJ2-1; TRBD2 agrees at 9 bases. Germline CDR1 SGHAT, CDR2 FQNNGV. This CDR3 region has 15 residues. V lost 6 bases, J lost 3 bases, and 6 bases stayed unmatched. As DNA, the CDR3 is TGTGCCAGCAGGGCAGCGGGAGGAAGCTACAATGAGCAGTTCTTC. Encoded protein: CASRAAGGSYNEQFF.

The chain is built from TRBV7-2 and TRBJ1-5; no clear D gene. The V end was cut by 2 bases, the J end by 1 base, with 9 bases between. From germline, CDR1 is SGHTA and CDR2 FQGNSA. This CDR3 spans 15 amino acids. The CDR3 nucleotides read TGTGCCAGCAGCTTATGGTCACAGAGCAATCAGCCCCAGCATTTT. This codes for CASSLWSQSNQPQHF.

The rearrangement links TRBV29-1 to TRBJ1-2, with 8 bases identical to TRBD1. V lost 5 bases to trimming and J lost 3 bases; unmatched junction nucleotides: 14. Germline V gives CDR1 SQVTM, CDR2 ANQGSEA. The CDR3 spans 16 residues. The DNA of the CDR3 is TGCAGCGTTAGGACAGGGCGCCCGAAGGGGGACTATGGCTACACCTTC. It translates to CSVRTGRPKGDYGYTF.

The rearrangement joins TRBV11-2 to TRBJ1-2; TRBD1 matches 7 bases. The V segment lost 4 bases and the J segment 0 bases; nucleotides outside the gene matches: 11. The CDR3 runs 17 residues. CDR1 is SGHAT and CDR2 is FQNNGV in the germline V gene. The CDR3 DNA reads as TGTGCCAGCAGCTCCCCGACAGGGAAAAGAGCTAACTATGGCTACACCTTC. Protein product: CASSSPTGKRANYGYTF. The full variable domain, completed using reference TRBV11-2 and TRBJ1-2, is EAGVAQSPRYKIIEKRQSVAFWCNPISGHATLYWYQQILGQGPKLLIQFQNNGVVDDSQLPKDRFSAERLKGVDSTLKIQPAKLEDSAVYLCASSSPTGKRANYGYTFGSGTRLTVV.

This clone was seen repeatedly, ten times or more. The chain is built from TRBV18 and TRBJ2-7; TRBD1 agrees at 9 bases. V trimming: 1 base; J trimming: 2 bases; junction bases outside the gene matches: 6. The CDR3 is made up of 16 amino acids. Germline-derived CDR1 and CDR2 are KGHSH and LQKENI. DNA of the CDR3: TGTGCCAGCTCACCACAGGAGACAGGGGGGCCCTACGAGCAGTACTTC. This codes for CASSPQETGGPYEQYF.

This clone was counted once. The chain uses TRBV5-1 and TRBJ1-2; the D gene is possibly TRBD1 (6 bases). With 5 bases removed from V and 4 bases from J, the gap between germline ends came to 15 bases. The CDR3 loop spans 14 amino acids. Per the germline V gene, CDR1 is SGHRS and CDR2 is YFSETQ. The DNA for the CDR3 is TGCGCCAGCAGGCCCGGGACAAGCTTCTATGGCTACACCTTC. Translating gives CASRPGTSFYGYTF.

This chain joins TRBV4-2 and TRBJ1-5; D not certain. V lost 5 bases, J lost 5 bases, and 10 bases lay in between. In germline, CDR1 is LGHNA, CDR2 YNFKEQ. This CDR3 has 13 residues. CDR3 protein: CASSKGRHQPQHF. In DNA, the CDR3 is TGTGCCAGCAGCAAGGGCCGTCATCAGCCCCAGCATTTT.